This T cell receptor (beta chain) was observed in a study of shared clonotypes between healthy human individuals. The table came from immunoSEQ multiplex PCR; TCRdb's copy has only in-frame clones and leaves some out. The sample carries about 610,000 clones, almost 97% recorded once. Specimen: naive CD4+ T cells sorted from blood. Noted subset: CD45RA+ positively selected. The receptor was isolated from a woman in her 30s in good health.

DNA of the CDR3: TGTGCCAGCCCGACAGGGGAAAGCACAGATACGCAGTATTTT. It translates to CASPTGESTDTQYF. V and J are TRBV6-1 and TRBJ2-3, with 8 bases that match TRBD1. With V trimmed by 8 bases and J by 0 bases, 4 bases remained unmatched. The CDR3 totals 14 residues. Germline loops: CDR1 MNHNS, CDR2 SASEGT.